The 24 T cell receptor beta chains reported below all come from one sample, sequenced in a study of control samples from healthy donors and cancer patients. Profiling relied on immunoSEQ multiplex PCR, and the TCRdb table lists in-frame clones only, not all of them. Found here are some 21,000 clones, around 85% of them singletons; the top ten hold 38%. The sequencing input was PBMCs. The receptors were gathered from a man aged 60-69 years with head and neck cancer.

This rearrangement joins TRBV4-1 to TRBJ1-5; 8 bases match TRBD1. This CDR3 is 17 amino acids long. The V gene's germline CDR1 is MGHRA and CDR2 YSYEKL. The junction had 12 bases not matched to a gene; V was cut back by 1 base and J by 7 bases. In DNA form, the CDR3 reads TGCGCCAGCAGCCAAGTCGAGGCCGGACAGGGATACCAGCCCCAGCATTTT. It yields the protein CASSQVEAGQGYQPQHF.

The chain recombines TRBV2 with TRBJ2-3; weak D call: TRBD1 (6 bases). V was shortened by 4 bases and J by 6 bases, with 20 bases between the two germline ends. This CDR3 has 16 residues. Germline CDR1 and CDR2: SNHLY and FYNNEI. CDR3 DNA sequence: TGTGCCAGCAGTGGCCGGGACACCGCGGAGAGGGATACGCAGTATTTT. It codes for CASSGRDTAERDTQYF.

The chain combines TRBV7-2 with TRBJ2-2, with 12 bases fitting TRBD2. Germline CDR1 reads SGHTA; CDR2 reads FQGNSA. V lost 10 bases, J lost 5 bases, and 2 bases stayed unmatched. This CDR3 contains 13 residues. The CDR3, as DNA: TGTGCCACCGGGACTAGCGGGACCGGGGAGCTGTTTTTT. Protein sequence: CATGTSGTGELFF.

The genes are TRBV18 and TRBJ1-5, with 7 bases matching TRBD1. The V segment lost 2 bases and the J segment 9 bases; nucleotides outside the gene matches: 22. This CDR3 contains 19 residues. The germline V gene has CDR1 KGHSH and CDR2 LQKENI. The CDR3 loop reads CASSPLGQIEPDNMLPQHF. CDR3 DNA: TGTGCCAGCTCACCATTGGGACAGATAGAGCCCGACAATATGTTGCCCCAGCATTTT.

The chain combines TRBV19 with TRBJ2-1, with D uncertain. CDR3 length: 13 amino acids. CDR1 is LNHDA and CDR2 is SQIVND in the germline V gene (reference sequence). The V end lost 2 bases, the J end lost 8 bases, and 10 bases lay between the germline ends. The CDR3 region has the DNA TGTGCCAGTAGTATACGGCTGTCCTATGAGCAGTTCTTC. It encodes CASSIRLSYEQFF.

DNA for the CDR3: TGCGCCAGCAGCCAAGGACAGATTTCACCCCTCCACTTT. The encoded protein is CASSQGQISPLHF. The genes are TRBV4-1 and TRBJ1-6; possibly TRBD1 for D (5 bases). The germline V gene encodes CDR1 MGHRA and CDR2 YSYEKL. The CDR3 runs 13 residues. V was trimmed by 1 base and J by 9 bases, leaving 7 bases between them.

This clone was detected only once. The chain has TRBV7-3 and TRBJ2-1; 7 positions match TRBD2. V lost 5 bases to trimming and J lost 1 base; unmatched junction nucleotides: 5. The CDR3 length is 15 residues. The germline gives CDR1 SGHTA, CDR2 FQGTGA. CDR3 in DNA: TGTGCCAGCAGCATAGGACTAGGTTCCTACAATGAGCAGTTCTTC. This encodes CASSIGLGSYNEQFF.

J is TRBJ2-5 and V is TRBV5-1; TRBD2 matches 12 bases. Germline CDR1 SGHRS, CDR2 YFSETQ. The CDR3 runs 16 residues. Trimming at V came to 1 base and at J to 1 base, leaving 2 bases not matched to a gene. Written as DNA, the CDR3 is TGCGCCAGCAGCTTGACTAGCGGGGGGCTCCAAGAGACCCAGTACTTC. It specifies CASSLTSGGLQETQYF.

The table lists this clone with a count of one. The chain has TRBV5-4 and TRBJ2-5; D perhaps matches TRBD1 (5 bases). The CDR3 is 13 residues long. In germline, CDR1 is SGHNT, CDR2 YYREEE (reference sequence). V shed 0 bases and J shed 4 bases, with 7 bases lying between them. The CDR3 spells CASSLGQTETQYF. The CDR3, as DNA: TGTGCCAGCAGCTTGGGACAGACAGAGACCCAGTACTTC. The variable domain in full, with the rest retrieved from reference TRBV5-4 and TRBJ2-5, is ETGVTQSPTHLIKTRGQQVTLRCSSQSGHNTVSWYQQALGQGPQFIFQYYREEENGRGNFPPRFSGLQFPNYSSELNVNALELDDSALYLCASSLGQTETQYFGPGTRLLVL.

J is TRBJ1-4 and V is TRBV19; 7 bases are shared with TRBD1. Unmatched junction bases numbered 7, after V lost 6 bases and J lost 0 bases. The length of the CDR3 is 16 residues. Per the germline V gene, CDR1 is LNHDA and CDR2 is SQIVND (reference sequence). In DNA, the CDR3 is TGTGCCAGTAGCGTTGAGCAGGGGGCAACTAATGAAAAACTGTTTTTT. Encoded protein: CASSVEQGATNEKLFF.

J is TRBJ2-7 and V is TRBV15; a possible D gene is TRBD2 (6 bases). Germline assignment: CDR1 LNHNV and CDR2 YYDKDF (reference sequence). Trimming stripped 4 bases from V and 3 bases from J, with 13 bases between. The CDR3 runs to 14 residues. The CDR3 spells CATSIGRGDYEQYF. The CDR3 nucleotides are TGTGCCACCAGCATCGGGAGAGGGGACTACGAGCAGTACTTC.

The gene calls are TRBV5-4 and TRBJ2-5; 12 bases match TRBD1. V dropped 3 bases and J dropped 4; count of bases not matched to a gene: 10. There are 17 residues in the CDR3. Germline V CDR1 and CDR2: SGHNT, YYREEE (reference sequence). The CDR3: CASSSRDRGLKGETQYF. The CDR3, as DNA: TGTGCCAGCAGCTCACGGGACAGGGGGCTGAAAGGAGAGACCCAGTACTTC.

The CDR3 loop reads CASSWSYGYTF. CDR3 in DNA: TGTGCCAGCAGCTGGAGCTATGGCTACACCTTC. The chain recombines TRBV5-5 with TRBJ1-2; no reliable D call. Trimming pared 3 bases from V and 4 bases from J, leaving 4 bases between. The CDR3 has 11 amino acids. CDR1 and CDR2 from the germline V gene are SGHKS and YYEKEE (reference sequence).

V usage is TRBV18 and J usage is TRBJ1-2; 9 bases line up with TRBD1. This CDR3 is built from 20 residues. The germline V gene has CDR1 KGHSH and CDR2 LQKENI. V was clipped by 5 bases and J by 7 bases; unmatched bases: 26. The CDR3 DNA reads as TGTGCCAGCTCAGTAAGGGAGACGCCGTATGGGGGACAGGGCCATCGTGGCTACACCTTC. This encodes CASSVRETPYGGQGHRGYTF.

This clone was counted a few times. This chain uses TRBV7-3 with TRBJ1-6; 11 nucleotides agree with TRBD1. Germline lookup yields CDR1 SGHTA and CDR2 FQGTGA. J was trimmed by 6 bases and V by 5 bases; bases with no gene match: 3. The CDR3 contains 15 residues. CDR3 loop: CASSKDRGRNSPLHF. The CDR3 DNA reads TGTGCCAGCAGCAAGGACAGGGGGCGTAATTCACCCCTCCACTTT. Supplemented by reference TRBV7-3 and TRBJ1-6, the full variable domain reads GAGVSQTPSNKVTEKGKYVELRCDPISGHTALYWYRQSLGQGPEFLIYFQGTGAADDSGLPNDRFFAVRPEGSVSTLKIQRTERGDSAVYLCASSKDRGRNSPLHFGNGTRLTVT.

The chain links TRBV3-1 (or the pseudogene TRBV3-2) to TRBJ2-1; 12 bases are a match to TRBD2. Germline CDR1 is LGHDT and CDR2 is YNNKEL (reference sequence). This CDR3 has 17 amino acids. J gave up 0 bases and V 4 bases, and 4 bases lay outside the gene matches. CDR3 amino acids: CASSPRTSGISYNEQFF. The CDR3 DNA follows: TGTGCCAGCAGCCCCCGGACTAGCGGGATCTCCTACAATGAGCAGTTCTTC.

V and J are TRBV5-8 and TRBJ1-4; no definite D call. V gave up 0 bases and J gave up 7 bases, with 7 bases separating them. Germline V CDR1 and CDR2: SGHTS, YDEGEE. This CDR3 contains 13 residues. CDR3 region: CASSLVAVEKLFF. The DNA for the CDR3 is TGTGCCAGCAGCTTGGTCGCTGTTGAAAAACTGTTTTTT. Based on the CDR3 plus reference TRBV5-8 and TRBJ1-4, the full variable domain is EAGVTQSPTHLIKTRGQQATLRCSPISGHTSVYWYQQALGLGLQFLLWYDEGEERNRGNFPPRFSGRQFPNYSSELNVNALELEDSALYLCASSLVAVEKLFFGSGTQLSVL.

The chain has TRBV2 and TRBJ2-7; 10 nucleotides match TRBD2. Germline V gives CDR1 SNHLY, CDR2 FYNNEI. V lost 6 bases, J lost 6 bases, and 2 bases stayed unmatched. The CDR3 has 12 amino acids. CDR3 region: CASRGLASEQYV. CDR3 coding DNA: TGTGCCAGCAGGGGACTAGCGAGCGAGCAGTACGTC.

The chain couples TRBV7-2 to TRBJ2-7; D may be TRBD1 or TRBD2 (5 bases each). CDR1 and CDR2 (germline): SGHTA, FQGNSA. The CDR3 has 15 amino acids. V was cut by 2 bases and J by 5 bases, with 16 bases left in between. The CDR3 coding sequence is TGTGCCAGCAGCTTATTCGGGACCGACGATAACGAGCAGTACGTC. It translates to CASSLFGTDDNEQYV.

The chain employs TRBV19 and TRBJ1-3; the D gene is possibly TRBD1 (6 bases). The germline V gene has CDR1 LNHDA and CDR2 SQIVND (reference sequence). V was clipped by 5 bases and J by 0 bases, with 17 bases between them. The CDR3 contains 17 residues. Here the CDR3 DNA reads TGTGCCAGTAGTCCCCGGTGGGGACAAGCCTCTGGAAACACCATATATTTT. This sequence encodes CASSPRWGQASGNTIYF.

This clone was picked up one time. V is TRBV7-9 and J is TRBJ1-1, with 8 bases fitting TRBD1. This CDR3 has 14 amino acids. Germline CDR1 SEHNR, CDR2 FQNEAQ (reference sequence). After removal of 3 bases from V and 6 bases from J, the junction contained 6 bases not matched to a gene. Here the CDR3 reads CASSFGQGISEAFF. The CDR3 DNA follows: TGTGCCAGCAGCTTCGGACAGGGTATCTCTGAAGCTTTCTTT. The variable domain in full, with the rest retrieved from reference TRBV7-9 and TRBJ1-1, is DTGVSQNPRHKITKRGQNVTFRCDPISEHNRLYWYRQTLGQGPEFLTYFQNEAQLEKSRLLSDRFSAERPKGSFSTLEIQRTEQGDSAMYLCASSFGQGISEAFFGQGTRLTVV.

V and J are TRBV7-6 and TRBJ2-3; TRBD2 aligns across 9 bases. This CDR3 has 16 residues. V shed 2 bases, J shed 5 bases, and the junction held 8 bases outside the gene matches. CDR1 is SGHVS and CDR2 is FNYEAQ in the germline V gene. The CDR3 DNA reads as TGTGCCAGCAGCTTATTTGGCGGGAGGGCCAAAGATACGCAGTATTTT. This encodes CASSLFGGRAKDTQYF.

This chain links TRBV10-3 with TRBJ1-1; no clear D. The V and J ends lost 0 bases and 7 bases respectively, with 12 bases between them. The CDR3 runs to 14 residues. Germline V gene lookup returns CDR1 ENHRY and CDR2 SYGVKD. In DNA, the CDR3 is TGTGCCATCAGTGAGTCGGGTCTCGGACGTGAAGCTTTCTTT. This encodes CAISESGLGREAFF.

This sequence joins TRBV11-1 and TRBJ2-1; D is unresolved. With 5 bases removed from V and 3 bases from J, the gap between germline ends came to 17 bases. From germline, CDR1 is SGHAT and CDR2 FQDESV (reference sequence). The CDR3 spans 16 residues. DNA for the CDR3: TGTGCCAGCAGCCCTTCCGGCGGAGAAGGCTACAATGAGCAGTTCTTC. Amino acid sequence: CASSPSGGEGYNEQFF.